This note documents a single T cell receptor (beta chain) sequence. The antigen is unknown. Time point: week 23, last vaccination. Topical imiquimod accompanied each vaccine dose, which consisted of 300 ug of mutant IDH1 20-mer peptide. The data were taken from a study of a mutant IDH1 vaccine in newly diagnosed glioma. Broader study findings: Whatever changes occurred in top peripheral T cell clonotypes seemed unrelated to pseudoprogression.

Sequencing was performed with immunoSEQ multiplex PCR; in TCRdb, only in-frame clones are kept and a portion is missing. There are 52,000 or so clones in the sample; roughly 77% occur only once, and 7.5% to 10% lies in the top ten. Per the germline V gene, CDR1 is SNHLY and CDR2 is FYNNEI. The CDR3 runs 17 residues. The V end was cut by 7 bases, the J end by 4 bases, with 25 bases between. The chain combines TRBV2 with TRBJ1-2; D unresolved. This receptor was taken from a woman aged 35 to 49 with glioma. Some clones in this sample may be carry-over from other donors' samples. The starting material was PBMCs, obtained from a glioma patient whose treatment included an IDH1 peptide vaccine. CDR3 residues: CASTGEGVDRYGYGYTF. Here the CDR3 DNA reads TGTGCCAGCACCGGGGAGGGCGTCGATAGGTACGGCTATGGCTACACCTTC.